The text below deals with one T cell receptor beta chain. The germline V gene encodes CDR1 DFQATT and CDR2 SNEGSKA (reference sequence). The CDR3 has 12 residues. Trimming at V came to 3 bases and at J to 7 bases, leaving 4 bases not matched to a gene. These data come from a study of blood T cell repertoires in COVID-19. Study details: Whether acute or convalescent, the COVID-19 samples came from the United States, Italy and Spain.

Under the authors' procedure: Amplification of reference gene primers was used by the study to estimate nucleated cell counts. Some clones are missing from TCRdb's copy, which holds only in-frame ones; the method was immunoSEQ multiplex PCR. That table is the source of V, J and clone size, and D and trimming were worked out from the DNA. The sample has approximately 29,000 clones, roughly 85% seen once. The source material was peripheral blood. The sequence was collected from an older woman with active COVID-19. V usage is TRBV20-1 and J usage is TRBJ1-2, with TRBD1 matching 8 bases. The CDR3 sequence is CSASKGQAGYTF. The CDR3, as DNA: TGCAGTGCTAGTAAGGGACAGGCTGGCTACACCTTC.